Shown below are 16 T cell receptor beta chains from a single sample sequenced in a study of blood T cell repertoires in COVID-19. Produced via immunoSEQ multiplex PCR; TCRdb's table is partial and in-frame only. Of under 150,000 clones listed, approximately 83% are singletons. Sequencing used peripheral blood. Receptors originate from a woman aged 60-70 years with COVID-19, enrolled during active disease.

The chain couples TRBV29-1 to TRBJ2-7, with D possibly TRBD1 on 5 matching bases. The CDR3 has 15 amino acids. V was cut by 4 bases and J by 5 bases, with 21 bases left in between. Per the germline V gene, CDR1 is SQVTM and CDR2 is ANQGSEA. For the CDR3, the DNA is TGCAGCGTTGGATGGGGCAGCGTTTCGACCCACGAGCAGTACTTC. Encoded protein: CSVGWGSVSTHEQYF.

This clone has only one observation. The rearrangement joins TRBV7-9 to TRBJ1-2; D possibly corresponds to TRBD1 (5 bases). Trimming stripped 8 bases from V and 0 bases from J, with 16 bases between. In germline, CDR1 is SEHNR, CDR2 FQNEAQ (reference sequence). This CDR3 is built from 15 residues. This chain's CDR3 is CASWPAWDSNYGYTF. In DNA form, the CDR3 reads TGTGCCAGCTGGCCTGCATGGGACTCTAACTATGGCTACACCTTC.

The chain carries TRBV4-1 and TRBJ2-7, with 9 bases identical to TRBD2. CDR1 is MGHRA and CDR2 is YSYEKL in the germline V gene. Losses at the gene ends were 0 bases for V and 1 base for J; bases not matched to a gene: 1. CDR3 size: 15 residues. The CDR3 DNA reads TGCGCCAGCAGCCAAGAGGCGGGGGGGTCCTACGAGCAGTACTTC. It is translated as CASSQEAGGSYEQYF.

The V call is TRBV12-3 or TRBV12-4, the J call TRBJ1-2; D gene unclear. V was cut by 7 bases and J by 2 bases, with 11 bases left in between. This CDR3 spans 13 amino acids. The CDR3, as DNA: TGTGCCAGCACCCGAGGATTGAACTATGGCTACACCTTC. Translation: CASTRGLNYGYTF.

This CDR3 is CASSLNGGENTGELFF. CDR3 DNA: TGTGCCAGCAGCTTAAATGGGGGGGAGAACACCGGGGAGCTGTTTTTT. The chain recombines TRBV11-3 with TRBJ2-2, with 7 bases lining up with TRBD2. V lost 2 bases and J lost 1; bases outside the gene matches: 4. The CDR3 runs to 16 residues. CDR1 is SGHNT and CDR2 is YENEEA in the germline V gene. The full variable domain, its missing parts supplied by reference TRBV11-3 and TRBJ2-2, is EAGVVQSPRYKIIEKKQPVAFWCNPISGHNTLYWYLQNLGQGPELLIRYENEEAVDDSQLPKDRFSAERLKGVDSTLKIQPAELGDSAVYLCASSLNGGENTGELFFGEGSRLTVL.

In regard to this clone: One junction end disagrees with the germline gene, perhaps due to a read error. This chain joins TRBV7-7 and TRBJ2-6; D remains ambiguous. CDR3 length: 13 residues. CDR1 and CDR2 from the germline V gene are SSHAT and FNYEAQ (reference sequence). The CDR3: CASSPRGANVLTF. The DNA for the CDR3 is TGTGCTAGCAGCCCCCGTGGGGCCAACGTCCTGACTTTC. The full variable domain, its missing parts supplied by reference TRBV7-7 and TRBJ2-6, is GAGVSQSPRYKVTKRGQDVTLRCDPISSHATLYWYQQALGQGPEFLTYFNYEAQPDKSGLPSDRFSAERPEGSISTLTIQRTEQRDSAMYRCASSPRGANVLTFGAGSRLTVL.

The J gene is TRBJ2-7, the V gene TRBV6-1, with TRBD2 matching 8 bases. Germline lookup yields CDR1 MNHNS and CDR2 SASEGT. V dropped 2 bases and J dropped 0; count of bases not matched to a gene: 12. The CDR3 spans 18 residues. CDR3 amino acids: CASSERARRGGFSYEQYF. DNA of the CDR3: TGTGCCAGCAGTGAACGAGCGAGACGGGGGGGTTTCTCCTACGAGCAGTACTTC.

The table lists this clone with a count of one. J is TRBJ1-3 and V is TRBV5-1; D gene unclear. CDR3 length: 16 amino acids. The V end lost 5 bases, the J end lost 0 bases, and 15 bases lay between the germline ends. The germline gives CDR1 SGHRS, CDR2 YFSETQ. The CDR3 region is CASRHDKEGSGNTIYF. The CDR3 DNA reads TGCGCCAGCAGGCATGACAAGGAGGGCTCTGGAAACACCATATATTTT.

The V call is TRBV19, the J call TRBJ1-5; D is uncertain. The V gene lost 0 bases and the J gene lost 7 bases, with 10 bases spanning the gap. Per the germline V gene, CDR1 is LNHDA and CDR2 is SQIVND (reference sequence). CDR3 length: 14 amino acids. Here the CDR3 reads CASSIDAVSQPQHF. CDR3 DNA sequence: TGTGCCAGTAGTATAGATGCGGTCTCGCAGCCCCAGCATTTT.

The chain combines TRBV10-3 with TRBJ2-5; 8 nucleotides match TRBD2. The CDR3 loop spans 16 amino acids. Germline V gives CDR1 ENHRY, CDR2 SYGVKD. V dropped 3 bases and J dropped 5; count of bases not matched to a gene: 11. The CDR3 spells CAISEPGSGGVETQYF. CDR3 sequence (DNA): TGTGCCATCAGTGAACCGGGCTCGGGAGGGGTTGAGACCCAGTACTTC.

This chain's CDR3 is CASSLDRGGQPQHF. CDR3 nucleotides: TGTGCCAGCAGTTTGGACAGGGGAGGTCAGCCCCAGCATTTT. The chain is built from TRBV27 and TRBJ1-5; 9 bases match TRBD1. Trimming removed 3 bases from V and 6 bases from J; junction bases left unmatched: 3. Germline values: CDR1 MNHEY, CDR2 SMNVEV (reference sequence). The CDR3 is 14 amino acids.

The V and J genes are TRBV12-3 or TRBV12-4 and TRBJ1-5; tentative D call: TRBD1 (5 bases). The CDR3 sequence is 13 residues long. Trimming removed 7 bases from V and 4 bases from J, with 11 bases in between. CDR3 DNA: TGTGCCAGCACCTCCCGGGGGAATCAGCCCCAGCATTTT. It yields the protein CASTSRGNQPQHF.

This clone turned up a few times. This chain uses TRBV10-3 with TRBJ2-5, with 7 bases matching TRBD1. V shed 10 bases and J 5 bases; nucleotides not matched to a gene: 7. This CDR3 region has 12 residues. Per germline, CDR1 ENHRY and CDR2 SYGVKD. The DNA of the CDR3 is TGTGCCACCACAGGGGCCAGGGAGACCCAGTACTTC. Translated: CATTGARETQYF.

This clone was detected only a few times. This chain connects TRBV4-2 to TRBJ1-1, with D possibly matching TRBD1 (6 bases). The CDR3 runs 12 residues. The germline V gene encodes CDR1 LGHNA and CDR2 YNFKEQ. Trimming took 4 bases from V and 4 from J, leaving 7 bases between them. The CDR3 bases are TGTGCCAGCAGCCCAGGGGCCACTGAAGCTTTCTTT. Protein: CASSPGATEAFF.

This chain connects TRBV19 to TRBJ2-7; TRBD2 matches 8 bases. The trim removed 4 bases at V and 0 bases at J, leaving 8 bases unmatched. Germline CDR1 is LNHDA and CDR2 is SQIVND (reference sequence). This CDR3 region has 16 residues. DNA of the CDR3: TGTGCCAGTAGTACCCGAGCGGGGGCCAGCTCCTACGAGCAGTACTTC. It is translated as CASSTRAGASSYEQYF.

This clone was observed a few times. This sequence joins TRBV4-2 and TRBJ1-5; D possibly corresponds to TRBD1 (5 bases). Trimming left V 4 bases short and J 9 bases short, with 16 bases between. Germline CDR1 and CDR2: LGHNA and YNFKEQ. The CDR3 consists of 14 residues. CDR3 DNA: TGTGCCAGCAGCCTCGGGGAGGGGACGGGGCCCCAGCATTTT. This sequence encodes CASSLGEGTGPQHF.